One sample yielded the 23 T cell receptor beta chains listed below, sequenced in a study of T cell responses to AZD1222 COVID-19 vaccine. Method: immunoSEQ multiplex PCR; TCRdb's copy keeps in-frame clones and lacks some. The data show about 110,000 clones, about 86% seen once. Source: peripheral blood, taken on day 0 of AZD1222 vaccination. The receptors here all came from an adult in good health.

This clone was seen a handful of times. The chain couples TRBV5-1 to TRBJ1-1; maybe TRBD1 (5 bases). V lost 0 bases to trimming and J lost 3 bases, with 12 bases between them. The CDR3 is 15 residues long. The V gene's germline CDR1 is SGHRS and CDR2 YFSETQ. CDR3 in amino acids: CASSLGGALDTEAFF. Written as DNA, the CDR3 is TGCGCCAGCAGCTTGGGGGGCGCATTGGACACTGAAGCTTTCTTT.

The chain carries TRBV7-9 and TRBJ2-2; D is perhaps TRBD1 (5 bases). Trimming left V 2 bases short and J 5 bases short, with 6 bases between. The CDR3 runs to 13 residues. Germline CDR1 SEHNR, CDR2 FQNEAQ (reference sequence). CDR3 sequence (DNA): TGTGCCAGCAGCTTAAGGGGAACCGGGGAGCTGTTTTTT. As protein: CASSLRGTGELFF. The full variable domain, its missing parts supplied by reference TRBV7-9 and TRBJ2-2, is DTGVSQNPRHKITKRGQNVTFRCDPISEHNRLYWYRQTLGQGPEFLTYFQNEAQLEKSRLLSDRFSAERPKGSFSTLEIQRTEQGDSAMYLCASSLRGTGELFFGEGSRLTVL.

The genes are TRBV15 and TRBJ2-7, with a tentative D call TRBD1 (5 bases). There are 16 residues in the CDR3. Trimming took 0 bases from V and 3 from J, leaving 15 bases between them. CDR1 and CDR2 from the germline V gene are LNHNV and YYDKDF (reference sequence). The CDR3 DNA sequence: TGTGCCACCAGCAGAGATCCGGCCAGGGCGGACTACGAGCAGTACTTC. Translating it yields CATSRDPARADYEQYF.

The chain couples TRBV19 to TRBJ1-1; D may be TRBD1 (5 bases). Trimming stripped 6 bases from V and 1 base from J, with 9 bases between. The germline CDR1 and CDR2 sequences are LNHDA and SQIVND (reference sequence). The CDR3 is made up of 13 amino acids. CDR3 DNA: TGTGCCAGTAGGGGCAGGGAGAACACTGAAGCTTTCTTT. Translation gives CASRGRENTEAFF.

V is TRBV28 and J is TRBJ2-3; 10 positions agree with TRBD1. The CDR3 totals 14 residues. Germline V gives CDR1 MDHEN, CDR2 SYDVKM. Germline trimming cut 3 bases from V and 7 bases from J; bases unmatched to any gene: 4. The CDR3 DNA follows: TGTGCCAGCAGTTTGGGGGACAGGGGTCATACGCAGTATTTT. It translates to CASSLGDRGHTQYF.

V usage is TRBV24-1 and J usage is TRBJ2-3; D uncertain. The germline gives CDR1 KGHDR, CDR2 SFDVKD. V dropped 9 bases and J dropped 4 bases, with 13 bases sitting between them. CDR3 length: 13 amino acids. The DNA of the CDR3 is TGTGCCACCGAGACACGTCCGGCAGATACGCAGTATTTT. It yields the protein CATETRPADTQYF.

The chain links TRBV2 to TRBJ1-1; the D is unclear. The CDR3 extends over 15 amino acids. V lost 4 bases to trimming and J lost 2 bases, with 14 bases between them. Germline values: CDR1 SNHLY, CDR2 FYNNEI. CDR3 nucleotide sequence: TGTGCCAGCAGTGTGAGATTAGAAGTTAACACTGAAGCTTTCTTT. Translating gives CASSVRLEVNTEAFF.

The chain uses TRBV19 and TRBJ1-5; perhaps TRBD1 as D (5 bases). V gave up 2 bases and J gave up 2 bases, with 10 bases separating them. The CDR3 runs 15 residues. Looked up from germline, CDR1 is LNHDA and CDR2 is SQIVND (reference sequence). CDR3 DNA: TGTGCCAGTAGTATATACGGGGCCGGCAATCAGCCCCAGCATTTT. It translates to CASSIYGAGNQPQHF.

This chain connects TRBV12-3 or TRBV12-4 to TRBJ1-1; no definite D call. V lost 7 bases to trimming and J lost 1 base, with 10 bases between them. The CDR3 is 13 residues long. The CDR3 DNA sequence: TGTGCCAGCACCTTCGATCCGAACACTGAAGCTTTCTTT. Its translation: CASTFDPNTEAFF.

This chain connects TRBV10-3 to TRBJ2-5; D perhaps matches TRBD1 (5 bases). Trimming left V 6 bases short and J 2 bases short, with 10 bases between. The CDR3 covers 13 residues. Germline V lookup: CDR1 ENHRY, CDR2 SYGVKD. CDR3 in DNA: TGTGCCATCAGGGACACCGCACAAGAGACCCAGTACTTC. It is translated as CAIRDTAQETQYF.

The chain joins TRBV7-9 to TRBJ2-3, with D maybe TRBD1 (6 bases). Trimming left V 4 bases short and J 4 bases short, with 18 bases between. Germline V CDR1 and CDR2: SEHNR, FQNEAQ (reference sequence). This CDR3 is built from 16 residues. The CDR3 DNA sequence: TGTGCCAGCAGCTCCCAACAGGGAGCCTGGGCAGATACGCAGTATTTT. Translating gives CASSSQQGAWADTQYF.

J is TRBJ1-4 and V is TRBV4-1; 8 bases are shared with TRBD1. This CDR3 has 20 residues. Germline assignment: CDR1 MGHRA and CDR2 YSYEKL. The ends lost 0 bases at V and 2 bases at J; junction bases unmatched: 14. The CDR3 bases are TGCGCCAGCAGCCAAGATCCCCCTTATTCGGGACAGGTTACTAATGAAAAACTGTTTTTT. The encoded protein is CASSQDPPYSGQVTNEKLFF.

The chain combines TRBV28 with TRBJ2-2; 7 bases agree with TRBD1. V dropped 5 bases and J dropped 7; count of bases not matched to a gene: 10. The germline V gene encodes CDR1 MDHEN and CDR2 SYDVKM. There are 15 residues in the CDR3. The CDR3 DNA reads as TGTGCCAGCAGTGGGGATGATCCAGGGGGCGGGGAGCTGTTTTTT. This translates into CASSGDDPGGGELFF.

The rearrangement uses TRBV9 and TRBJ1-6; D is ambiguous. Between the trimmed V and J ends, which lost 1 base and 7 bases, there was a span of 9 bases. There are 14 residues in the CDR3. Germline V gene lookup returns CDR1 SGDLS and CDR2 YYNGEE. CDR3 nucleotide sequence: TGTGCCAGCAGCGTACAAGGTGAAAATTCACCCCTCCACTTT. Translation gives CASSVQGENSPLHF.

The chain couples TRBV5-8 to TRBJ2-5; 9 positions match TRBD1. The CDR3 is 16 amino acids. Losses at the gene ends were 0 bases for V and 0 bases for J; bases not matched to a gene: 3. CDR1 is SGHTS, CDR2 YDEGEE, per germline. CDR3 region: CASSLVWDRDQETQYF. The CDR3 DNA follows: TGTGCCAGCAGCTTGGTGTGGGACAGGGACCAAGAGACCCAGTACTTC.

The chain combines TRBV9 with TRBJ2-7; TRBD2 is a possible D gene (6 bases). Germline CDR1 reads SGDLS; CDR2 reads YYNGEE. V gave up 0 bases and J gave up 2 bases, with 9 bases separating them. The CDR3 runs 14 residues. The CDR3 sequence: CASSVDGGTYEQYF. Here the CDR3 DNA reads TGTGCCAGCAGCGTAGACGGGGGTACCTACGAGCAGTACTTC.

CDR3 bases: TGTGCCAGCAGCTTAATACGGGACCCGTCACCCCTCCACTTT. Translation gives CASSLIRDPSPLHF. The chain has TRBV7-2 and TRBJ1-6; tentatively, D is TRBD1 (5 bases). CDR3 length: 14 amino acids. V was trimmed by 2 bases and J by 10 bases, leaving 12 bases between them. Germline CDR1 SGHTA, CDR2 FQGNSA.

V and J are TRBV4-2 and TRBJ1-4, with D tentatively TRBD1 (6 bases). The CDR3 is 15 residues long. V dropped 3 bases and J dropped 4 bases, with 12 bases sitting between them. Germline lookup yields CDR1 LGHNA and CDR2 YNFKEQ. The CDR3 DNA follows: TGTGCCAGCAGCCAGGAACAGGGATTTAATGAAAAACTGTTTTTT. It codes for CASSQEQGFNEKLFF.

The chain uses TRBV7-3 and TRBJ2-2; no clear D gene. This CDR3 region has 15 residues. With 5 bases removed from V and 0 bases from J, the gap between germline ends came to 10 bases. CDR1 and CDR2 from the germline V gene are SGHTA and FQGTGA. CDR3 sequence: CASSHDISNTGELFF. CDR3 nucleotide sequence: TGTGCCAGCAGCCACGACATCTCGAACACCGGGGAGCTGTTTTTT.

This clone was found once. V usage is TRBV4-1 and J usage is TRBJ2-4; the match to TRBD1 covers 7 bases. Germline V gives CDR1 MGHRA, CDR2 YSYEKL. This CDR3 is 15 amino acids long. Trimming removed 2 bases from V and 3 bases from J; junction bases left unmatched: 4. For the CDR3, the DNA is TGCGCCAGCAGCCAACCGACAGGGAGCAAAAACATTCAGTACTTC. It yields the protein CASSQPTGSKNIQYF.

CDR3 residues: CASSPSKIIDEQFF. The CDR3 DNA is TGTGCCAGCTCACCATCAAAGATTATAGATGAGCAGTTCTTC. V is TRBV18 and J is TRBJ2-1; D unresolved. Germline V gene sequence: CDR1 KGHSH, CDR2 LQKENI. There are 14 residues in the CDR3. Trimming removed 2 bases at V and 8 bases at J, with 13 bases between.

V and J are TRBV11-2 and TRBJ1-4; tentative D call: TRBD1 (6 bases). V shed 3 bases and J shed 7 bases, with 15 bases lying between them. Germline V gene sequence: CDR1 SGHAT, CDR2 FQNNGV. The CDR3 totals 15 residues. The CDR3 DNA reads as TGTGCCAGCAGCTTGGGGGGCGCCCAGGTTGAAAAACTGTTTTTT. It translates to CASSLGGAQVEKLFF.

This clone has just a few counts. The V call is TRBV4-1, the J call TRBJ2-3; 7 positions agree with TRBD1. V trimming: 1 base; J trimming: 0 bases; junction bases outside the gene matches: 13. Germline V gene lookup returns CDR1 MGHRA and CDR2 YSYEKL. The CDR3 sequence is 19 residues long. DNA for the CDR3: TGCGCCAGCAGCCAAGGGACAGGAGCGTCGTATTCTAGCACAGATACGCAGTATTTT. Encoded protein: CASSQGTGASYSSTDTQYF.